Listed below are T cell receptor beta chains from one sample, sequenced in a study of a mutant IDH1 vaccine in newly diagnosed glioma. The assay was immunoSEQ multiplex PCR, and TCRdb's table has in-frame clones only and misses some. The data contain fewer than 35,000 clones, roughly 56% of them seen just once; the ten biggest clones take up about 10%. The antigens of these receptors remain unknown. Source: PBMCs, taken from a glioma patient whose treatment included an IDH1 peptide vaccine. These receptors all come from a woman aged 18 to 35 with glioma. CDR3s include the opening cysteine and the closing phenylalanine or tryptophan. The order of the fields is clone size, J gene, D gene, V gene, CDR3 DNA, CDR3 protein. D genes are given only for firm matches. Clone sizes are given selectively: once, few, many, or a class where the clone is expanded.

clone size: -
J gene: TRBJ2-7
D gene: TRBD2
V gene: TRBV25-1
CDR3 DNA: TGTGCCTGTGGGGGGGGTTCCCACTACGAGCAGTACTTC
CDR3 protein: CACGGGSHYEQYF

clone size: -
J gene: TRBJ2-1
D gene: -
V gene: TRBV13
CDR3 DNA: TGTGCCAGCAGCCCCGGAGGGGGATCCTACAATGAGCAGTTCTTC
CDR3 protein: CASSPGGGSYNEQFF

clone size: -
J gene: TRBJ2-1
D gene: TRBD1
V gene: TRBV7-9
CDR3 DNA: TGTGCCAGCAGGGTCTCCGGGACAGGGGACGATGAGCAGTTCTTC
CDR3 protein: CASRVSGTGDDEQFF

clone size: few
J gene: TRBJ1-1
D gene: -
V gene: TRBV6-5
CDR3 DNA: TGTGCCAGCAGTTACAGGTCTGAAGCTTTCTTT
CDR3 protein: CASSYRSEAFF

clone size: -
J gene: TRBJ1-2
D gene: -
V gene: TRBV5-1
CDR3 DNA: TGCGCCAGCAGCTCCCGTACGGGGGGCGCGTGGGGCTACACCTTC
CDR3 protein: CASSSRTGGAWGYTF

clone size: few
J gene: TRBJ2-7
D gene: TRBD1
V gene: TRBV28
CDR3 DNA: TGTGCCAGCAGTACCGGGACAGTCTACGAGCAGTACTTC
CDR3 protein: CASSTGTVYEQYF

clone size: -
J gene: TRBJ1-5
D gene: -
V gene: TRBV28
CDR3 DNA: TGTGCCAGCAGTTTCGCTCTGGGGCAGCCCCAGCATTTT
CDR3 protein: CASSFALGQPQHF

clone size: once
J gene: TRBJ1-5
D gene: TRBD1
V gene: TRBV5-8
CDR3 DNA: TGTGCCAGCAGCCCCGACCCTCCGGGACAGATCCTATATAGCAATCAGCCCCAGCATTTT
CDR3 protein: CASSPDPPGQILYSNQPQHF

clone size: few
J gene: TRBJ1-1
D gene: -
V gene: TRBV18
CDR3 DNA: TGTGCCAGCTCACTCTTGTCGGTTCCTGAAGCTTTCTTT
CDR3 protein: CASSLLSVPEAFF

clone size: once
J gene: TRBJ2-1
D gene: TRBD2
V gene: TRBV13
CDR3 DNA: TGTGCCAGCAGCTTAGGAACTAGCGGTAACAATGAGCAGTTCTTC
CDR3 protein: CASSLGTSGNNEQFF

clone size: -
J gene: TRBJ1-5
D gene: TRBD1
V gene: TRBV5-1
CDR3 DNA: TGCGCCATCCCGGGGGACAGGGACAATCAGCCCCAGCATTTT
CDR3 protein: CAIPGDRDNQPQHF

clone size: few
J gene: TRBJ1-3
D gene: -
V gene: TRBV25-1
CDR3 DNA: TGTGCCAGCAGAGGACTTTCCGGAAACACCATATATTTT
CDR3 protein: CASRGLSGNTIYF

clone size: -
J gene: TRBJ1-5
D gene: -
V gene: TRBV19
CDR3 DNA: TGTGCCAGTAGTATTAAGGGAAATCAGCCCCAGCATTTT
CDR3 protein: CASSIKGNQPQHF

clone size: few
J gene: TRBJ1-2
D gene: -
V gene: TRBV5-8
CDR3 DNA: TGTGCCAGCAGTCCCACAGGGTATGGCTACACCTTC
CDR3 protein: CASSPTGYGYTF

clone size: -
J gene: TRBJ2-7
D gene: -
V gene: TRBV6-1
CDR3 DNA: TGTGCCAGCAGTGTGGGGGGCGCTGCGTCCTACGAGCAGAACTTC
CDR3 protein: CASSVGGAASYEQNF

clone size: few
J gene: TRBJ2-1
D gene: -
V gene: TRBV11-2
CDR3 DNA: TGTGCCAGCAGCTTAGATCCGGAAGGACGTGAGCAGTTCTTC
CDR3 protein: CASSLDPEGREQFF

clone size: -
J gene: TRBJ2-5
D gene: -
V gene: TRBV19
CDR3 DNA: TGTGCCAGTAGTATGGGCTGGGAGACCCAGTACTTC
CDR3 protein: CASSMGWETQYF

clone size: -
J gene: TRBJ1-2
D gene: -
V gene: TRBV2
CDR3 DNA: TGTGCCAGCAGTGAAAACAGCTACTATGGCTACACCTTC
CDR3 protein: CASSENSYYGYTF

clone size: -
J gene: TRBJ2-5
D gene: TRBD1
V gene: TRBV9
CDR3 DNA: TGTGCCAGCAGCGTACAGGGGGATCGAGAGACCCAGTACTTC
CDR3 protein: CASSVQGDRETQYF

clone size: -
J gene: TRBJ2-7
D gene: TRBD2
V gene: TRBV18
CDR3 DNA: TGTGCCAGCTCACCACGGGAAGCACTAGCGGTTTTCTCCTACGAGCAGTACTTC
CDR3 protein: CASSPREALAVFSYEQYF

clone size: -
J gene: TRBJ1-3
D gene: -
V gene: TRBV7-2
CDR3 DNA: TGTGCCAGCAGCCGAGGCCCCGGGGACACCATATATTTT
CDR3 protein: CASSRGPGDTIYF

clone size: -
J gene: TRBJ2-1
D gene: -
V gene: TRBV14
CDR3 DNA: -
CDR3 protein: CASSAIFGAGSYNEQFF

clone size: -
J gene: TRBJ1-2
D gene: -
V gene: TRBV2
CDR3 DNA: TGTGCCAGCAGACTAGCTACGGAGACGGCAAGCTATGGCTACACCTTC
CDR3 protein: CASRLATETASYGYTF

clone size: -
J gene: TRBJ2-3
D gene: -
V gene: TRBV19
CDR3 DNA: TGTGCCAGTAGTATGACCGCGAGCTCAGATACGCAGTATTTT
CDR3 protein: CASSMTASSDTQYF

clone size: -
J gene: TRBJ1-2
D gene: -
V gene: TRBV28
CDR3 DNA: TGTGCCAGCAGATCGACCTCTTCGACTAACTATGGCTACACCTTC
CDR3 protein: CASRSTSSTNYGYTF

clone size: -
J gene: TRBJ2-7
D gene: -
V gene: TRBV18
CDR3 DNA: TGTGCCAGCTCACCGACCAGGGTCTCCTACGAGCAGTACTTC
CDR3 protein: CASSPTRVSYEQYF

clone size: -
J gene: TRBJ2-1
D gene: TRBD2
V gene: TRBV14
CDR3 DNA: TGTGCCAGCGGCCAATATAGCGGGGTCTCCTACAATGAGCAGTTCTTC
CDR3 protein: CASGQYSGVSYNEQFF

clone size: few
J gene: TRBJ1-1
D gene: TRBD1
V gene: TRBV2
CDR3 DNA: TGTGCCAGCAGTGAAGACAGGGGGCACACTGAAGCTTTCTTT
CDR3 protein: CASSEDRGHTEAFF

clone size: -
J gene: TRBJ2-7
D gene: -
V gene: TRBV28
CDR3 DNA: TGTGCCAGCAGTTCCGTAGGACTGGAGTACTTC
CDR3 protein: CASSSVGLEYF

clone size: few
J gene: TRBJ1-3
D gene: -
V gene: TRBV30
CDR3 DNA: TGTGCCTGGAGTCTAGGAACGGGAAACACCATATATTTT
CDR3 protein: CAWSLGTGNTIYF

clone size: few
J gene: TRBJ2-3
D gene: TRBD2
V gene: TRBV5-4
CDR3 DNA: TGTGCCATCTCGGGGGGGAACCGAGATACGCAGTATTTT
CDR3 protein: CAISGGNRDTQYF

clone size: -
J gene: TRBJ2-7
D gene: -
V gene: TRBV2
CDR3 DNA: TGTGCCAGCAGTGAATCCGCCTCACTGATGAGCTACGAGCAGTACTTC
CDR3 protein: CASSESASLMSYEQYF

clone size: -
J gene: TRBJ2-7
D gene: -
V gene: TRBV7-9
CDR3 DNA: TGTGCCAGCAGCTTTGCATCGGGTTTCGACGAGCAGTACTTC
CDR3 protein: CASSFASGFDEQYF

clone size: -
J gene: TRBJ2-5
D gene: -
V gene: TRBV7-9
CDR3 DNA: TGTGCCAGCAGCGTACAAGAGACCCAGTACTTC
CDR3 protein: CASSVQETQYF

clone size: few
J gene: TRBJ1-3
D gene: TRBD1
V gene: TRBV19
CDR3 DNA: TGTGCCAGTAGCCGACCGGACAGGGGGCTTGACACCATATATTTT
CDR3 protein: CASSRPDRGLDTIYF

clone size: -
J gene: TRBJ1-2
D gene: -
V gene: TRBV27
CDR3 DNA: TGTGCCAGCACTTCTCGAGGGGTTAAGGATGGCTACACCTTC
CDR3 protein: CASTSRGVKDGYTF

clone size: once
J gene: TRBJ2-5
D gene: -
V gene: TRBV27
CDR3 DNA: TGTGCCAGCAGTCCGCGGGGGACAGGCCTTAAAGAGACCCAGTACTTC
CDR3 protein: CASSPRGTGLKETQYF

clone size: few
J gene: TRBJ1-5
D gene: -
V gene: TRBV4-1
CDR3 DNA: TGCGCCAGCAGCCCACTCTCGGGAGGGGGCAATCAGCCCCAGCATTTT
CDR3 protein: CASSPLSGGGNQPQHF

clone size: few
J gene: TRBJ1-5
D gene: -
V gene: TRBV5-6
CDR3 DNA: TGTGCCAGCAGCTTGGCGGACCGGCAAAATCAGCCCCAGCATTTT
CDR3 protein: CASSLADRQNQPQHF

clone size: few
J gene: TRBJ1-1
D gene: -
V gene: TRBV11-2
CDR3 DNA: TGTGCCAGCAGCCCAAGGTCGCATACTGAAGCTTTCTTT
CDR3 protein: CASSPRSHTEAFF

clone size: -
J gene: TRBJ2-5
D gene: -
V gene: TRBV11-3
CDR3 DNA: TGTGCCAGCGGTTATGAGACCCAGTACTTC
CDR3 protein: CASGYETQYF

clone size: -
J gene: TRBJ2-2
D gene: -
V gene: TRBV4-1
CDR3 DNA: TGCGCCAGCAGTGACAGAGGGAACACCGGGGAGCTGTTTTTT
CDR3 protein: CASSDRGNTGELFF

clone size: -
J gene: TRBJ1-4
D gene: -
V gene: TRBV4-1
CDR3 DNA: TGCGCCAGCAGCCAAGATCATACAACTAATGAAAAACTGTTTTTT
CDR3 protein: CASSQDHTTNEKLFF

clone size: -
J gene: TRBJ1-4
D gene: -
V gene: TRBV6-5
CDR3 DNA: TGTGCCAGCAGTTACTACCGGGGGGCTAATGAAAAACTGTTTTTT
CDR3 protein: CASSYYRGANEKLFF

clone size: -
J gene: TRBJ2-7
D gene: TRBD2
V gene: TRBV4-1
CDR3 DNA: TGCGCCAGCAGCCAAAACCGAGCTAGCGGGAGGGCCGGCGAGCAGTACTTC
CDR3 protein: CASSQNRASGRAGEQYF

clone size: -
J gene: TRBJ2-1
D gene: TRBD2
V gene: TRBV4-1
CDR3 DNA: TGCGCCAGCAGCCAGGGGACTAGCAGTCACAATGAGCAGTTCTTC
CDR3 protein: CASSQGTSSHNEQFF

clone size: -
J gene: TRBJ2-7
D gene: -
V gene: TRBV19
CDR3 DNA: TGTGCCAGTAATCATGGGACATCTCCCAACGAGCAGTACTTC
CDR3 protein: CASNHGTSPNEQYF

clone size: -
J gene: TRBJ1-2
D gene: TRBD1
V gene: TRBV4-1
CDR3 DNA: TGCGCCAGCAGCCTGACAGGGGTCGACTATGGCTACACCTTC
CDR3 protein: CASSLTGVDYGYTF